One and the same sample provided the 24 T cell receptor beta chains below, sequenced in a study of PD-1 blockade in classical Hodgkin lymphoma (TCRdb year 2020). The protocol used for the library was the immunoSEQ multiplex PCR assay. TCRdb's version of the immuneACCESS table is confined to in-frame rearrangements and falls short of the full clone set. An unresolved V gene accounts for under half of the shortfall where checked; the remainder is of unknown origin. The sample records 57,000 or so clones, 70% to 90% of which are singletons. Over 7.5% of the sample rests with the top ten. What this sample's time point label stands for: cycle 4 day 1 (C4D1), after 6 weeks of nivolumab. Every trial patient had relapsed after autologous stem cell transplantation, and cohorts A, B and C differed in prior brentuximab vedotin exposure. Material: peripheral blood mononuclear cells (PBMCs), obtained before the fourth cycle of nivolumab. The receptors here all came from a human donor with classical Hodgkin lymphoma.

The chain employs TRBV6-5 and TRBJ1-2; D possibly corresponds to TRBD1 (6 bases). CDR3 length: 16 amino acids. The germline CDR1 and CDR2 sequences are MNHEY and SVGAGI. V was clipped by 0 bases and J by 5 bases, with 16 bases between them. The CDR3 spells CASSYSTGGAGYGYTF. The CDR3 region has the DNA TGTGCCAGCAGTTACTCGACCGGGGGCGCGGGTTATGGCTACACCTTC.

This chain links TRBV6-5 with TRBJ1-2, with TRBD1 as a possible D gene (5 bases). Germline V gene sequence: CDR1 MNHEY, CDR2 SVGAGI. The CDR3 runs to 13 residues. Trimming pared 8 bases from V and 2 bases from J, leaving 12 bases between. The CDR3 sequence: CASAQGSNYGYTF. CDR3 DNA sequence: TGTGCCAGCGCTCAGGGCTCGAACTATGGCTACACCTTC.

This clone was counted once. A much larger clone sits a single nucleotide away, making a read error possible. The chain uses TRBV29-1 and TRBJ1-1; 10 nucleotides match TRBD1. The germline CDR1 and CDR2 sequences are SQVTM and ANQGSEA. CDR3 length equals 13 residues. Losses at the gene ends were 7 bases for V and 0 bases for J; bases not matched to a gene: 2. The CDR3 nucleotides read TGCAGCGCCGACAGGGGGCTGAACACTGAAGCTTTCTTT. This translates into CSADRGLNTEAFF. Looking up the rest from reference TRBV29-1 and TRBJ1-1 gives the full variable domain: SAVISQKPSRDICQRGTSLTIQCQVDSQVTMMFWYRQQPGQSLTLIATANQGSEATYESGFVIDKFPISRPNLTFSTLTVSNMSPEDSSIYLCSADRGLNTEAFFGQGTRLTVV.

This clone was seen a single time. This chain uses TRBV7-9 with TRBJ1-4; D is unclear. V was clipped by 0 bases and J by 7 bases, with 9 bases between them. This CDR3 has 14 amino acids. Germline CDR1 reads SEHNR; CDR2 reads FQNEAQ (reference sequence). CDR3 DNA sequence: TGTGCCAGCAGCTTAGCGACGATGAGTGAAAAACTGTTTTTT. Its translation is CASSLATMSEKLFF.

This chain connects TRBV7-9 to TRBJ2-6, with D possibly being TRBD1 (7 bases). The germline V and J ends were trimmed by 5 bases and 4 bases, with 12 bases remaining between them. Germline V gene data show CDR1 as SEHNR and CDR2 as FQNEAQ (reference sequence). The CDR3 has 15 residues. The CDR3 protein is CASSRGTAGANVLTF. The CDR3 DNA reads as TGTGCCAGCAGCCGCGGGACAGCGGGGGCCAACGTCCTGACTTTC.

The chain recombines TRBV5-1 with TRBJ1-1, with D tentatively TRBD1 (5 bases). CDR1 and CDR2 (germline): SGHRS, YFSETQ. V was shortened by 4 bases and J by 6 bases, with 19 bases between the two germline ends. CDR3 length: 15 residues. CDR3 bases: TGCGCCAGCAGCCGGGACGGAATTTCGAGTGCTGAAGCTTTCTTT. It translates to CASSRDGISSAEAFF.

The chain couples TRBV19 to TRBJ2-7; no reliable D call. Trimming left V 5 bases short and J 0 bases short, with 8 bases between. Germline V gene data show CDR1 as LNHDA and CDR2 as SQIVND (reference sequence). This CDR3 region has 13 residues. DNA for the CDR3: TGTGCCAGTAGTGGGTGGGGCTCCTACGAGCAGTACTTC. Translated: CASSGWGSYEQYF. The variable domain in full, completed from reference TRBV19 and TRBJ2-7, reads DGGITQSPKYLFRKEGQNVTLSCEQNLNHDAMYWYRQDPGQGLRLIYYSQIVNDFQKGDIAEGYSVSREKKESFPLTVTSAQKNPTAFYLCASSGWGSYEQYFGPGTRLTVT.

The rearrangement joins TRBV5-1 to TRBJ1-1, with D hard to call. The V gene's germline CDR1 is SGHRS and CDR2 YFSETQ. Trimming stripped 2 bases from V and 0 bases from J, with 11 bases between. The CDR3 is 15 residues long. CDR3 sequence reads: CASSLTSSVNTEAFF. The CDR3 DNA reads as TGCGCCAGCAGCTTAACTTCTTCCGTGAACACTGAAGCTTTCTTT.

The gene calls are TRBV5-1 and TRBJ1-6, with D unclear. This CDR3 is 14 amino acids long. The V gene's germline CDR1 is SGHRS and CDR2 YFSETQ. V gave up 3 bases and J gave up 6 bases, with 10 bases separating them. CDR3 protein: CASSSRALNSPLHF. The DNA of the CDR3 is TGCGCCAGCAGCTCCCGGGCCCTTAATTCACCCCTCCACTTT.

The rearrangement uses TRBV6-4 and TRBJ1-1; 7 bases align to TRBD1. Germline trimming cut 5 bases from V and 7 bases from J; bases unmatched to any gene: 7. Germline-derived CDR1 and CDR2 are MRHNA and SNTAGT. The CDR3 has 13 residues. The CDR3 loop is CASSSLGGGEAFF. DNA for the CDR3: TGTGCCAGCAGTTCTCTAGGGGGCGGTGAAGCTTTCTTT.

This clone was counted a single time. The rearrangement uses TRBV7-2 and TRBJ1-4; D remains unclear. CDR1 is SGHTA, CDR2 FQGNSA, per germline. V was trimmed by 4 bases and J by 0 bases, leaving 6 bases between them. This CDR3 has 14 amino acids. The CDR3 region has the DNA TGTGCCAGCAGCTACCGGGCAACTAATGAAAAACTGTTTTTT. Translation gives CASSYRATNEKLFF.

V usage is TRBV6-6 and J usage is TRBJ2-3; 7 bases are a match to TRBD2. J gave up 4 bases and V 10 bases, and 14 bases lay outside the gene matches. Germline V gives CDR1 MNHNY, CDR2 SVGAGI (reference sequence). This CDR3 is built from 15 residues. CDR3 region: CANGAGPSWPDTQYF. CDR3 coding DNA: TGTGCCAATGGAGCGGGGCCCTCGTGGCCAGATACGCAGTATTTT.

The CDR3 sequence: CASSLTLSYNSPLHF. The CDR3 DNA sequence: TGCGCCAGCAGCTTGACCCTCTCCTATAATTCACCCCTCCACTTT. V gene TRBV5-1 combines with J gene TRBJ1-6; D call uncertain. The V end was cut by 1 base, the J end by 0 bases, with 5 bases between. The CDR3 has 15 amino acids. Looked up from germline, CDR1 is SGHRS and CDR2 is YFSETQ.

With regard to this clone: In the same sample, other DNA sequences code for this CDR3. V and J are TRBV7-9 and TRBJ1-2; D not resolved. Trimming pared 2 bases from V and 5 bases from J, leaving 6 bases between. The CDR3 is made up of 12 amino acids. Germline CDR1 SEHNR, CDR2 FQNEAQ (reference sequence). CDR3 residues: CASSLTEYGYTF. CDR3 coding DNA: TGTGCCAGCAGCTTAACTGAGTATGGCTACACCTTC.

This clone was observed a few times. This chain joins TRBV5-4 and TRBJ2-5; 10 bases are a match to TRBD1. The CDR3 has 13 residues. V shed 4 bases, J shed 5 bases, and the junction held 2 bases outside the gene matches. Per germline, CDR1 SGHNT and CDR2 YYREEE (reference sequence). CDR3 residues: CASSRTGGETQYF. The CDR3 bases are TGTGCCAGCAGCAGGACAGGGGGTGAGACCCAGTACTTC.

The V call is TRBV13, the J call TRBJ1-6; D not certain. Deletions cut 5 bases from V and 8 bases from J, with 7 bases between. The CDR3 extends over 12 amino acids. The germline gives CDR1 PRHDT, CDR2 FYEKMQ (reference sequence). CDR3: CASSPQYSPLHF. DNA of the CDR3: TGTGCCAGCAGCCCCCAATATTCACCCCTCCACTTT.

The CDR3 DNA sequence: TGTGCCAGCAGCTTAGAAATTAAGAACACTGAAGCTTTCTTT. This sequence encodes CASSLEIKNTEAFF. The chain combines TRBV7-2 with TRBJ1-1, with D unresolved. Germline CDR1 reads SGHTA; CDR2 reads FQGNSA. The V end was cut by 1 base, the J end by 1 base, with 7 bases between. CDR3 length: 14 amino acids.

The rearrangement uses TRBV7-3 and TRBJ1-5, with 9 bases fitting TRBD1. Germline CDR1 reads SGHTA; CDR2 reads FQGTGA. The CDR3 is 18 amino acids. The ends lost 2 bases at V and 2 bases at J; junction bases unmatched: 10. The CDR3 reads CASSLDLQGAAGNQPQHF. CDR3 sequence (DNA): TGTGCCAGCAGCTTAGACTTACAGGGGGCAGCGGGCAATCAGCCCCAGCATTTT.

The V gene is TRBV7-9, the J gene TRBJ2-1, with D unresolved. Trimming removed 5 bases from V and 5 bases from J, with 10 bases in between. This CDR3 has 13 amino acids. Germline CDR1 and CDR2: SEHNR and FQNEAQ (reference sequence). Here the CDR3 reads CASSRTQNNEQFF. In DNA form, the CDR3 reads TGTGCCAGCAGCAGAACTCAGAACAATGAGCAGTTCTTC.

The chain has TRBV7-9 and TRBJ2-3; TRBD2 matches 11 bases. From germline, CDR1 is SEHNR and CDR2 FQNEAQ (reference sequence). The J segment lost 6 bases and the V segment lost 2 bases, leaving 7 bases of the junction unmatched. This CDR3 region has 16 residues. In DNA, the CDR3 is TGTGCCAGCAGCTTAATACTAGCGGGGGAGGTGGATACGCAGTATTTT. Its translation: CASSLILAGEVDTQYF.

This clone was found a few times. The chain employs TRBV6-6 and TRBJ2-7; D perhaps matches TRBD1 (5 bases). This CDR3 has 14 residues. Trimming left V 0 bases short and J 3 bases short, with 9 bases between. The germline CDR1 and CDR2 sequences are MNHNY and SVGAGI (reference sequence). The CDR3 protein is CASSYSRDYYEQYF. CDR3 bases: TGTGCCAGCAGTTACTCCAGGGATTACTACGAGCAGTACTTC.

The CDR3 DNA reads TGTGCCAGTAGTATAGAGTACAGATTGAACACTGAAGCTTTCTTT. Protein product: CASSIEYRLNTEAFF. V and J are TRBV19 and TRBJ1-1, with D unresolved. Germline loops: CDR1 LNHDA, CDR2 SQIVND (reference sequence). This CDR3 is built from 15 residues. V was shortened by 0 bases and J by 0 bases, with 8 bases between the two germline ends.

The chain couples TRBV5-1 to TRBJ2-5; 13 positions match TRBD2. There are 15 residues in the CDR3. The trim removed 5 bases at V and 5 bases at J, leaving 6 bases unmatched. Germline CDR1 reads SGHRS; CDR2 reads YFSETQ. The DNA for the CDR3 is TGCGCCAGCAGGACTAGCGGGGGGCCGGGGGAGACCCAGTACTTC. Translated, it gives CASRTSGGPGETQYF.

This clone was counted between two and nine times. The rearrangement uses TRBV6-6 and TRBJ1-4; no reliable D call. The germline V gene encodes CDR1 MNHNY and CDR2 SVGAGI (reference sequence). CDR3 length: 15 residues. The V end was cut by 10 bases, the J end by 5 bases, with 20 bases between. The CDR3 here is CATKLRGSQNEKLFF. The CDR3 nucleotides are TGTGCCACCAAATTGCGAGGGAGCCAGAATGAAAAACTGTTTTTT.